The 7 T cell receptor beta chains below come from one sample, sequenced in a study of CD8+ T cells in alopecia areata (dated by TCRdb to 2016 to 2018). Libraries were prepared through the immunoSEQ multiplex PCR assay. To provide template for TCR sequencing, every sample had RNA extracted and reverse transcribed into cDNA. In its TCRdb copy, this immuneACCESS table keeps in-frame sequences only and misses some clones. Where compared with another copy, unresolved V genes explain less than half of these, and the others have no known cause. The sample table lists some 20,000 clones, 60% to 80% of them with a count of one. 6.1% of the sample is in the top ten clones. The time point label of this sample denotes: baseline before oral tofacitinib. Lesional scalp punch biopsies and peripheral blood were collected from alopecia areata patients. The source material was skin, sampled at week 0. All receptors derive from a human donor with alopecia areata.

The V call is TRBV7-9, the J call TRBJ1-1; D not certain. V was clipped by 1 base and J by 9 bases, with 9 bases between them. The CDR3 is 12 amino acids. Looked up from germline, CDR1 is SEHNR and CDR2 is FQNEAQ (reference sequence). The CDR3 DNA is TGTGCCAGCAGCTTAGGGACTTTGAAAGCTTTCTTT. Translated: CASSLGTLKAFF.

This clone was counted a single time. The chain uses TRBV2 and TRBJ2-5, with 13 bases fitting TRBD2. CDR1 and CDR2 (germline): SNHLY, FYNNEI. V lost 5 bases to trimming and J lost 5 bases; unmatched junction nucleotides: 5. The CDR3 loop spans 15 amino acids. The CDR3, as DNA: TGTGCCAGCAGTCCAGGACTAGCGGGGGTGGAGACCCAGTACTTC. This sequence encodes CASSPGLAGVETQYF.

The chain employs TRBV11-2 and TRBJ2-7; TRBD1 matches 10 bases. The J segment lost 2 bases and the V segment lost 3 bases, leaving 4 bases of the junction unmatched. This CDR3 is built from 15 residues. Germline-derived CDR1 and CDR2 are SGHAT and FQNNGV. The CDR3 DNA follows: TGTGCCAGCAGCTTGGGACAGGGGCACACCTACGAGCAGTACTTC. This codes for CASSLGQGHTYEQYF.

This clone has a handful of counts. The chain links TRBV4-3 to TRBJ2-5, with 9 bases fitting TRBD2. Germline assignment: CDR1 LGHNA and CDR2 YSLEER. The CDR3 is made up of 17 amino acids. V shed 1 base and J 5 bases; nucleotides not matched to a gene: 11. The CDR3 sequence: CASSQGGGGALSETQYF. CDR3 DNA: TGCGCCAGCAGCCAAGGGGGCGGGGGGGCGTTATCGGAGACCCAGTACTTC.

As for this clone: At one end the junction does not follow the germline gene, possibly because of a read error. This rearrangement joins TRBV5-6 to TRBJ1-5; D is possibly TRBD1 (5 bases). The germline V gene has CDR1 SGHDT and CDR2 YYEEEE. The CDR3 contains 15 residues. CDR3 DNA sequence: TGTGCCAGCAGCTTACGGGGGAGCTCGGGTCAGCCCCGGCATTTT. Amino acids: CASSLRGSSGQPRHF.

The chain uses TRBV10-3 and TRBJ2-7; D remains unclear. V dropped 1 base and J dropped 0 bases, with 7 bases sitting between them. Looked up from germline, CDR1 is ENHRY and CDR2 is SYGVKD. The CDR3 loop spans 14 amino acids. The CDR3 DNA sequence: TGTGCCATCAGTGAGTTTGCGAGCTCCTACGAGCAGTACTTC. Its protein is CAISEFASSYEQYF.

J is TRBJ1-1 and V is TRBV29-1; D gene unclear. CDR1 and CDR2 (germline): SQVTM, ANQGSEA. V was cut by 4 bases and J by 0 bases, with 9 bases left in between. The CDR3 is 13 amino acids. The CDR3 reads CSVVRNVNTEAFF. CDR3 bases: TGCAGCGTTGTCAGAAACGTGAACACTGAAGCTTTCTTT.